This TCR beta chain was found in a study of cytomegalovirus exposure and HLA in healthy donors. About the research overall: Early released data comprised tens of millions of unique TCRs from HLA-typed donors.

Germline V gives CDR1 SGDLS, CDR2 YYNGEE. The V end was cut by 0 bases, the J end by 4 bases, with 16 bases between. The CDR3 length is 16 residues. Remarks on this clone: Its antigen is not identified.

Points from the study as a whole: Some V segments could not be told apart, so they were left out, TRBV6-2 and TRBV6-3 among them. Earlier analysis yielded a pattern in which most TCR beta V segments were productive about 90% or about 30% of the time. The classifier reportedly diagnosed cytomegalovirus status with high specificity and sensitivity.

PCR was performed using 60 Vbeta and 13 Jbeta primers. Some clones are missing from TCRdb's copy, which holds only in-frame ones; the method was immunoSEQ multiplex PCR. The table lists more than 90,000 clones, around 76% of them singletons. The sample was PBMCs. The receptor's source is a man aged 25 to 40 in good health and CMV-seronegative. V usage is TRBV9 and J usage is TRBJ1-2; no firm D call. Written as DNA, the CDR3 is TGTGCCAGCAGCGTAGATTTAATTGGGCCGAGCTATGGCTACACCTTC. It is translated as CASSVDLIGPSYGYTF.